Each of the 2 T cell receptor beta chains below was sequenced from the same sample in a study of early T cells in non-severe SARS-CoV-2 infection. Each CDR3 protein gets one entry after TCRdb re-called the 5' RACE reads with MiXCR. The sample has 55,000 to 80,000 distinct CDR3 sequences, less than 9.5% seen once. Source: whole blood, taken at baseline. The receptors were gathered from an adult who was a healthcare worker with PCR-confirmed SARS-CoV-2 infection or an uninfected control (not recorded which).

V is TRBV7-6 and J is TRBJ2-2; D is undetermined. The length of the CDR3 is 13 residues. V lost 5 bases to trimming and J lost 4 bases, with 8 bases between them. Germline loops: CDR1 SGHVS, CDR2 FNYEAQ. This CDR3 reads CASSLEFTGELFF. DNA for the CDR3: TGTGCCAGCAGCCTCGAATTCACCGGGGAGCTGTTTTTT.

This clonotype was observed a handful of times. The gene calls are TRBV5-1 and TRBJ2-6, with D possibly matching TRBD1 (7 bases). The V end was cut by 2 bases, the J end by 2 bases, with 8 bases between. CDR1 and CDR2 from the germline V gene are SGHRS and YFSETQ. The CDR3 consists of 15 residues. CDR3 sequence reads: CASSFRGAGANVLTF. The CDR3 region has the DNA TGCGCCAGCAGCTTCAGGGGGGCTGGGGCCAACGTCCTGACTTTC.